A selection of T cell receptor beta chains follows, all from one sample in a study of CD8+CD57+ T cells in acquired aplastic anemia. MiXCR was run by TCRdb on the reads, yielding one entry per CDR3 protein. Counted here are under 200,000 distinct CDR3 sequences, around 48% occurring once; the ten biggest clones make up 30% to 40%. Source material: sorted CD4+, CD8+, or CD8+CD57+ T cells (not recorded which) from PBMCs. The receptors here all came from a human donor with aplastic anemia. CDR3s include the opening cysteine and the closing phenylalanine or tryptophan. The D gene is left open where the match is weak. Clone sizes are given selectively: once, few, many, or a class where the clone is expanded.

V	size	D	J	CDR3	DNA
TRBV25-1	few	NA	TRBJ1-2	CASSFSSGHYGYTF	TGTGCCAGCAGCTTCTCTTCGGGACACTATGGCTACACCTTC
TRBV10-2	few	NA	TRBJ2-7	CASSVVPYEQYF	TGTGCCAGCAGCGTAGTACCTTACGAGCAGTACTTC
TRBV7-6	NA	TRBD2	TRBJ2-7	CASSSGTSAYEQYF	TGTGCCAGCAGCTCTGGGACTAGCGCTTACGAGCAGTACTTC
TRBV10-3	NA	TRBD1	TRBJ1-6	CAIRDREGSPLHF	TGTGCCATCAGGGACAGGGAAGGCTCACCCCTCCACTTT
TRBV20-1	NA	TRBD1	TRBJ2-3	CSARDRTGAGDMQYF	TGCAGTGCTAGAGATCGGACAGGGGCAGGAGATATGCAGTATTTT
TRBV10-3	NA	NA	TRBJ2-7	CAISDQSRGQISSSYEQYF	TGTGCCATCAGTGACCAATCTCGGGGACAAATAAGCAGCTCCTACGAGCAGTACTTC
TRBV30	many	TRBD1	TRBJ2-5	CAWRDKGAYETQYF	TGTGCCTGGAGGGACAAGGGGGCATATGAGACCCAGTACTTC
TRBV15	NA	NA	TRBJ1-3	CATSRQAYSGNTIYF	TGTGCCACCAGCAGACAGGCCTACTCTGGAAACACCATATATTTT
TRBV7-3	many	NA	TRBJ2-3	CASSLYGADTQYF	TGTGCCAGCAGCTTATACGGGGCAGATACGCAGTATTTT
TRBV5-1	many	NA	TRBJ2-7	CASSLGEEQYF	TGCGCCAGCAGCTTAGGGGAAGAGCAGTACTTC
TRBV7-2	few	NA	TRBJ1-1	CASSLAGAFF	TGTGCCAGCAGCTTAGCGGGAGCTTTCTTT
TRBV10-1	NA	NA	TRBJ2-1	CASSERGAAYNEQFF	TGCGCCAGCAGTGAAAGAGGGGCAGCCTACAATGAGCAGTTCTTC
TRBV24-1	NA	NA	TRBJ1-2	CATSDSSNYGYTF	TGTGCCACCAGTGATTCCAGTAACTATGGCTACACCTTC
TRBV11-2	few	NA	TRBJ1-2	CASSFGGGGGYGYTF	TGTGCCAGCAGCTTTGGGGGAGGTGGGGGCTATGGCTACACCTTC
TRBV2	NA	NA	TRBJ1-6	CASSEGETYNSPLHF	TGTGCCAGCAGTGAAGGGGAGACCTATAATTCACCCCTCCACTTT
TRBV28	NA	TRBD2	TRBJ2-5	CASSFAGLAGSGQRETQYF	TGTGCCAGCAGTTTTGCGGGACTAGCGGGGTCTGGCCAACGGGAGACCCAGTACTTC
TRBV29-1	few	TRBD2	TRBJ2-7	CSSERSGGGNEQYF	TGCAGCAGTGAACGGTCGGGGGGGGGAAACGAGCAGTACTTC
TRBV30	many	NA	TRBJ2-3	CALSYTDTQYF	TGTGCCTTGTCGTACACAGATACGCAGTATTTT
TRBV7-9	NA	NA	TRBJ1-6	CASCGTGNSPLHF	TGTGCCAGTTGTGGGACGGGAAATTCACCCCTCCACTTT
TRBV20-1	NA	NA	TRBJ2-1	CSAPRDVPNWQFF	TGCAGTGCTCCTCGTGATGTCCCCAATTGGCAGTTCTTC
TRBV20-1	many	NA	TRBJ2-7	CSALTLEGEQYF	TGCAGTGCTTTGACCCTAGAGGGGGAGCAGTACTTC
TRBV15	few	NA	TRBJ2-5	CATSRDRQETQYF	TGTGCCACCAGCAGAGATCGCCAAGAGACCCAGTACTTC